These 14 T cell receptor beta chains share one sample of origin, sequenced in a study of OX40 agonist ivuxolimab in advanced cancers. TCRdb's copy holds only in-frame clones and misses some; the assay was immunoSEQ multiplex PCR. The repertoire includes some 60,000 clones, about 82% of them detected once, and 1.5% to 2.5% sits in the top ten. The source was CD4+ or CD8+ T cells sorted from blood, collected in a trial of the OX40 agonist ivuxolimab. These receptors originate from an adult with an advanced solid tumor such as melanoma, head and neck, liver or kidney cancer.

This chain links TRBV14 with TRBJ2-3, with 9 bases fitting TRBD1. The CDR3 loop spans 15 amino acids. Germline CDR1 and CDR2: SGHDN and FVKESK. V shed 8 bases and J 0 bases; nucleotides not matched to a gene: 6. The CDR3 sequence: CASQKDRGSTDTQYF. The CDR3 coding sequence is TGTGCCAGCCAAAAGGACAGGGGAAGCACAGATACGCAGTATTTT. Full variable domain (rest looked up from reference TRBV14 and TRBJ2-3): EAGVTQFPSHSVIEKGQTVTLRCDPISGHDNLYWYRRVMGKEIKFLLHFVKESKQDESGMPNNRFLAERTGGTYSTLKVQPAELEDSGVYFCASQKDRGSTDTQYFGPGTRLTVL.

The chain has TRBV18 and TRBJ1-2, with D perhaps matching TRBD1 (6 bases). CDR1 KGHSH and CDR2 LQKENI come from the germline V gene. The CDR3 covers 14 residues. V lost 6 bases and J 6 bases, leaving 17 bases between the germline ends. The CDR3 bases are TGTGCCAGCTCGGCCGCGGCAGGGGTGGATGGCTACACCTTC. It encodes CASSAAAGVDGYTF.

The CDR3 DNA follows: TGTGCCAGCAGCTTGGGGACAGCCTCTGGGGCCAACGTCCTGACTTTC. This translates into CASSLGTASGANVLTF. The V gene is TRBV5-6, the J gene TRBJ2-6; perhaps TRBD1 as D (6 bases). The germline V and J ends were trimmed by 0 bases and 0 bases, with 7 bases remaining between them. CDR3 size: 16 residues. Germline CDR1 SGHDT, CDR2 YYEEEE.

V and J are TRBV2 and TRBJ2-1; TRBD1 matches 7 bases. Germline V gene sequence: CDR1 SNHLY, CDR2 FYNNEI. The V and J ends lost 7 bases and 5 bases, in that order; junction bases with no gene match: 11. CDR3 length: 15 amino acids. In DNA, the CDR3 is TGTGCCAGCACCGTCGGGGACAGCCTTAACAATGAGCAGTTCTTC. This encodes CASTVGDSLNNEQFF.

Concerning this clone itself: The sample contains more than one DNA sequence encoding this CDR3. V and J are TRBV29-1 and TRBJ2-1; 9 bases line up with TRBD2. J lost 6 bases, V lost 7 bases, and 7 bases had no gene match. Germline-derived CDR1 and CDR2 are SQVTM and ANQGSEA. The CDR3 has 13 amino acids. CDR3 protein: CSGGLARANEQFF. The CDR3 DNA sequence: TGCAGCGGGGGACTAGCTCGGGCCAATGAGCAGTTCTTC.

This chain joins TRBV5-1 and TRBJ2-5, with 10 positions matching TRBD2. Unmatched junction bases numbered 1, after V lost 0 bases and J lost 5 bases. Germline V gene sequence: CDR1 SGHRS, CDR2 YFSETQ. The CDR3 is 14 amino acids. The CDR3 spells CASSLGAGGETQYF. The CDR3 DNA follows: TGCGCCAGCAGCTTGGGAGCGGGAGGGGAGACCCAGTACTTC.

This chain uses TRBV9 with TRBJ1-6, with a possible D match to TRBD1 (5 bases). Germline CDR1 and CDR2: SGDLS and YYNGEE. V shed 3 bases and J shed 7 bases, with 11 bases lying between them. The CDR3 has 14 amino acids. The CDR3 DNA sequence: TGTGCCAGCAGCGCCGTGGGACCCAATTCACCCCTCCACTTT. This sequence encodes CASSAVGPNSPLHF.

The rearrangement links TRBV10-3 to TRBJ2-1; 12 positions agree with TRBD2. The CDR3 length is 21 residues. V shed 2 bases and J 0 bases; nucleotides not matched to a gene: 14. Germline loops: CDR1 ENHRY, CDR2 SYGVKD. The CDR3 sequence is CAISEAETSGSRKSSYNEQFF. The CDR3 coding sequence is TGTGCCATCAGTGAGGCGGAGACTAGCGGGAGTAGGAAAAGCTCCTACAATGAGCAGTTCTTC.

The V gene is TRBV2, the J gene TRBJ2-1; D unresolved. Germline loops: CDR1 SNHLY, CDR2 FYNNEI. The germline V and J ends were trimmed by 4 bases and 5 bases, with 15 bases remaining between them. This CDR3 region has 15 residues. The CDR3 DNA is TGTGCCAGCAGTGGACCCCTTTTACCCGACAATGAGCAGTTCTTC. Translation gives CASSGPLLPDNEQFF.

The chain is built from TRBV21-1 and TRBJ1-6; the D call in the table, TRBD1, was not verified against the DNA. TRBV21-1 is listed as a pseudogene. This CDR3 contains 12 residues. This CDR3 is CASTLRGSPLHF. As DNA, the CDR3 is TGTGCCAGCACCTTAAGGGGTTCACCCCTCCACTTT.

The chain uses TRBV7-2 and TRBJ2-2, with 7 nucleotides matching TRBD2. This CDR3 has 18 residues. Trimming took 4 bases from V and 3 from J; bases not matched to a gene: 14. Germline lookup yields CDR1 SGHTA and CDR2 FQGNSA. The CDR3 is CASSSPQVASGHTGELFF. The CDR3 nucleotides read TGTGCCAGCAGCTCCCCGCAAGTGGCTAGCGGCCACACCGGGGAGCTGTTTTTT.

The chain links TRBV7-2 to TRBJ2-1; perhaps TRBD2 as D (5 bases). Trimming took off 1 base at V and 4 bases at J, with 11 bases between the two ends. Germline assignment: CDR1 SGHTA and CDR2 FQGNSA. The CDR3 sequence is 15 residues long. CDR3 in amino acids: CASSLGHGVYNEQFF. The CDR3 DNA is TGTGCCAGCAGCTTAGGTCACGGGGTTTACAATGAGCAGTTCTTC.

The chain employs TRBV6-5 and TRBJ1-1; D unresolved. The germline CDR1 and CDR2 sequences are MNHEY and SVGAGI. The V and J ends lost 7 bases and 0 bases respectively, with 9 bases between them. This CDR3 contains 13 residues. Here the CDR3 reads CASKRTVNTEAFF. The CDR3 DNA reads TGTGCCAGCAAGCGGACGGTGAACACTGAAGCTTTCTTT.

This chain joins TRBV5-4 and TRBJ2-3; the D gene is possibly TRBD2 (5 bases). Germline loops: CDR1 SGHNT, CDR2 YYREEE (reference sequence). V gave up 3 bases and J gave up 5 bases, with 13 bases separating them. The CDR3 covers 14 residues. CDR3 sequence (DNA): TGTGCCAGCAGCTCGGGTGGACTTGTAGATACGCAGTATTTT. Amino acid sequence: CASSSGGLVDTQYF.